These T cell receptor beta chains were read from a single sample in a study of spatial heterogeneity in lung cancer. One entry per CDR3 protein, called by TCRdb with MiXCR from the 5' RACE reads. This table holds around 5,000 distinct CDR3 sequences, around 3.1% found once. The material sequenced was normal lung tissue next to the tumor, taken at surgery. These receptors originate from a male donor with early-stage non-small cell lung cancer. Each CDR3 is given with its conserved first and last residue. D genes are given only for firm matches. Expanded clones are given a class, and other clones once, few, many or no size at all.

d_gene	abundance	v_gene	j_gene	CDR3nt	CDR3aa
TRBD2	many	TRBV6-2/TRBV6-3	TRBJ2-1	TGTGCCAGCAGTTACTTTGCGGGGGGGCACAATGAGCAGTTCTTC	CASSYFAGGHNEQFF
NA	many	TRBV19	TRBJ2-2	TGTGCCAGTAGTATAGAGGGACTGGGCACCGGGGAGCTGTTTTTT	CASSIEGLGTGELFF
TRBD2	many	TRBV4-1	TRBJ2-1	TGCGCCAGCAGCCACCTCACCGGACTAGCGGATTACAATGAGCAGTTCTTC	CASSHLTGLADYNEQFF
NA	medium-sized	TRBV24-1	TRBJ2-1	TGTGCCACCAGTGATTTGCACCCCCAGGGCGTTAGTGACAATGAGCAGTTCTTC	CATSDLHPQGVSDNEQFF
TRBD1	many	TRBV9	TRBJ1-4	TGTGCCAGCAGCGTACAGGGGGCAACTAATGAAAAACTGTTTTTT	CASSVQGATNEKLFF
NA	medium-sized	TRBV5-6	TRBJ2-1	TGTGCCAGCAGCTTCCGGGACTCCGTCGATGAGCAGTTCTTC	CASSFRDSVDEQFF
TRBD2	medium-sized	TRBV10-3	TRBJ2-7	TGTGCCATCGGCCTGGCGGGAGATAGGAACGAGCAGTACTTC	CAIGLAGDRNEQYF
NA	many	TRBV4-3	TRBJ1-1	TGCGCCAGCAGCCAAGATCTGGGAAACACTGAAGCTTTCTTT	CASSQDLGNTEAFF
NA	many	TRBV2	TRBJ1-5	TGTGCCAGCAGAAGGGGACAAGGCAATCAGCCCCAGCATTTT	CASRRGQGNQPQHF
NA	many	TRBV12-5	TRBJ2-5	TGTGCTAGTGGTTTGGTACGTGATGGGGGGGCCGCCGTAGAGACCCAGTACTTC	CASGLVRDGGAAVETQYF
NA	medium-sized	TRBV20-1	TRBJ2-3	TGCAGTGCTCTTCCACTAACAGATACGCAGTATTTT	CSALPLTDTQYF
TRBD1	medium-sized	TRBV18	TRBJ2-7	TGTGCCAGCTCACCCAGGGGGCCGGGGTTTGCGGAACAGTACTTC	CASSPRGPGFAEQYF
NA	medium-sized	TRBV5-5	TRBJ2-2	TGTGCCAGCAGCTTGGGAGCGGGTACGAACACCGGGGAGCTGTTTTTT	CASSLGAGTNTGELFF
NA	medium-sized	TRBV7-2	TRBJ2-1	TGTGCCAGCAGCTTAGCGCAACACCTCCAGAGTGAGCAGTTCTTC	CASSLAQHLQSEQFF
TRBD2	many	TRBV30	TRBJ2-1	TGTGCCTCGACGCGGGAGACCTTCGGTGAGCAGTTCTTC	CASTRETFGEQFF
TRBD2	medium-sized	TRBV7-3	TRBJ2-3	TGTGCCAGCAGCTCAACCCGGGACTACAATACGCAGTATTTT	CASSSTRDYNTQYF
NA	medium-sized	TRBV3-1	TRBJ2-4	TGTGCCAGCAGCCAAGAATATGTCGGGACCCTCTTTCAGTACTTC	CASSQEYVGTLFQYF
TRBD1	many	TRBV6-5	TRBJ1-2	TGTGCCAGCAGTTCTACCTACAGGGGAGATGGAGGCTACACCTTC	CASSSTYRGDGGYTF
NA	many	TRBV20-1	TRBJ2-3	TGCAGTGCTAGAGATTTAGTAGATACGCAGTATTTT	CSARDLVDTQYF
NA	medium-sized	TRBV15	TRBJ2-1	TGTGCCACCAGCAGAGGAGGGGACAATGAGCAGTTCTTC	CATSRGGDNEQFF
TRBD1	many	TRBV6-2/TRBV6-3	TRBJ2-6	TGTGCCAGCAGTTACTCGAACAGGGGCGTCTCTGGGGCCAACGTCCTGACTTTC	CASSYSNRGVSGANVLTF
TRBD2	many	TRBV12-3/TRBV12-4	TRBJ2-3	TGTGCCAGCAGTCCCGCCCCTTGGACTAGCGGCCCAGAAGTAGATACGCAGTATTTT	CASSPAPWTSGPEVDTQYF
TRBD1	many	TRBV7-2	TRBJ1-1	TGTGCCAGCAGTAGACAGGGGGCGCAGGGCACTGAAGCTTTCTTT	CASSRQGAQGTEAFF
NA	few	TRBV7-9	TRBJ2-1	TGTGCCAGCAGCTTGGACCACGCGGGAAAGTACAATGAGCAGTTCTTC	CASSLDHAGKYNEQFF
NA	NA	TRBV28	TRBJ2-3	TGTGCCAGCAGTTTAAATGCGGGATCCCCAGATACGCAGTATTTT	CASSLNAGSPDTQYF
NA	many	TRBV27	TRBJ2-1	TGTGCCAGCTGCCGGGACCACTTCTCCTACAATGAGCAGTTCTTC	CASCRDHFSYNEQFF
TRBD2	many	TRBV12-3/TRBV12-4	TRBJ2-3	TGTGCCAGCAGTTTCGGGGGGGGAGATACGCAGTATTTT	CASSFGGGDTQYF
NA	many	TRBV6-2/TRBV6-3	TRBJ1-2	TGTGCCAGCAGCCCCAAGGGGATCAGCTATGGCTACACCTTC	CASSPKGISYGYTF
NA	many	TRBV20-1	TRBJ2-7	TGCAGTGCTACAATACAGGGTATCCTCGAGCAGTACTTC	CSATIQGILEQYF
TRBD2	medium-sized	TRBV18	TRBJ2-1	TGTGCCAGCTCACCGCGGACTAGCTGGAATGAGCAGTTCTTC	CASSPRTSWNEQFF
TRBD1	many	TRBV7-8	TRBJ1-2	TGTGCCAGCAGCTCAGGACAGGGGTTCGACTATGGCTACACCTTC	CASSSGQGFDYGYTF
TRBD2	many	TRBV20-1	TRBJ2-5	TGCAGTGCTAGAAGGGCGGGGGAGTTATGGACCCAGTACTTC	CSARRAGELWTQYF
TRBD2	medium-sized	TRBV20-1	TRBJ2-3	TGCAGTGCTGAGCCGGGACTAGCGGGAGCCCCAAGCACAGATACGCAGTATTTT	CSAEPGLAGAPSTDTQYF
TRBD2	medium-sized	TRBV9	TRBJ2-5	TGTGCCAGCAGCCCGAGACTAGCGGGAGTAAGAGAGACCCAGTACTTC	CASSPRLAGVRETQYF
TRBD2	many	TRBV6-1	TRBJ2-3	TGTGCCAGCAGTGAATTACTAGCGGGTTACACAGATACGCAGTATTTT	CASSELLAGYTDTQYF
NA	medium-sized	TRBV4-3	TRBJ2-5	TGCGCCAGCAGCCCCTTTAGCTTCCAAGAGACCCAGTACTTC	CASSPFSFQETQYF
NA	many	TRBV29-1	TRBJ1-1	TGCAGCGTTGAAACAGGCATGAACACTGAAGCTTTCTTT	CSVETGMNTEAFF
NA	many	TRBV4-2	TRBJ1-2	TGTGCCAGCAGCCAAGAGTCCTCGAGATTCTATGGCTACACCTTC	CASSQESSRFYGYTF
NA	medium-sized	TRBV9	TRBJ1-5	TGTGCCAGCAGCGTAGACGGTGCCAATCAGCCCCAGCATTTT	CASSVDGANQPQHF
TRBD2	many	TRBV18	TRBJ2-7	TGTGCCAGCTCACCGGAGGCTAGCGGGATGGGCGAGCAGTACTTC	CASSPEASGMGEQYF